The rows below give T cell receptor beta chains drawn from one sample of a study of cytomegalovirus exposure and HLA in healthy donors. Only in-frame clones appear in the TCRdb table, and some are missing; sequencing was by immunoSEQ multiplex PCR. The sample lists roughly 100,000 clones, 60% to 80% occurring once. Sequenced material: PBMCs. These receptors originate from a man between 50 and 59 years old in good health and CMV-seropositive. The CDR3 runs from the conserved cysteine through the conserved F or W. D genes are given only for firm matches. Clone size is shown for a subset of rows, as once, few, many or a class of expanded clone.

V: TRBV7-2; size: NA; length: 13; J: TRBJ2-1; D: NA; DNA: TGTGCCAGCAGCTTAGCGGCTAGAAGTGAGCAGTTCTTC; CDR3: CASSLAARSEQFF
V: TRBV6-6; size: NA; length: 15; J: TRBJ1-2; D: NA; DNA: TGTGCCAGCAGTCTACAGGTTAACCCCTACTATGGCTACACCTTC; CDR3: CASSLQVNPYYGYTF
V: TRBV4-1; size: NA; length: 14; J: TRBJ2-1; D: NA; DNA: TGCGCCAGCAGCCAAGGCGTTCACTACAATGAGCAGTTCTTC; CDR3: CASSQGVHYNEQFF
V: TRBV6-4; size: NA; length: 15; J: TRBJ2-1; D: NA; DNA: TGTGCCAGCAGTGTTAGGAGCGGATCCTACAATGAGCAGTTCTTC; CDR3: CASSVRSGSYNEQFF
V: TRBV19; size: NA; length: 11; J: TRBJ2-2; D: TRBD1; DNA: TGTGCCAGTTGGACAGGGGAGGAGCTGTTTTTT; CDR3: CASWTGEELFF
V: TRBV6-5; size: NA; length: 15; J: TRBJ2-5; D: TRBD2; DNA: TGTGCCAGCACCCCTAGCGGGGGGGCACCAGAGACCCAGTACTTC; CDR3: CASTPSGGAPETQYF
V: TRBV10-3; size: NA; length: 21; J: TRBJ2-1; D: TRBD2; DNA: TGTGCCATCAGTGACGCTCCGGGACCGATTTTAGCGGGGACTTCCTACAATGAGCAGTTCTTC; CDR3: CAISDAPGPILAGTSYNEQFF
V: TRBV15; size: NA; length: 13; J: TRBJ1-1; D: NA; DNA: TGTGCCACCAGCCGGACAGCGAACACTGAAGCTTTCTTT; CDR3: CATSRTANTEAFF
V: TRBV2; size: NA; length: 16; J: TRBJ2-7; D: TRBD1; DNA: TGTGCCAGCAGTGAATCCCTCGGGACAGCTTTTTACGAGCAGTACTTC; CDR3: CASSESLGTAFYEQYF
V: TRBV2; size: NA; length: 16; J: TRBJ2-3; D: NA; DNA: TGTGCCAGCCGCCCCGCTGGGGGGACAGGCACAGATACGCAGTATTTT; CDR3: CASRPAGGTGTDTQYF
V: TRBV7-2; size: few; length: 18; J: TRBJ1-6; D: NA; DNA: TGTGCCAGCAGCTCCCATGGACAGAGGAGCACCTATAATTCCCCCCTCCACTTT; CDR3: CASSSHGQRSTYNSPLHF
V: TRBV5-1; size: NA; length: 17; J: TRBJ2-1; D: NA; DNA: TGCGCCAGCAGCCTGGAGTCTAGTTCGCCTTTCTGGAATGAGCAGTTCTTC; CDR3: CASSLESSSPFWNEQFF
V: TRBV9; size: NA; length: 13; J: TRBJ1-1; D: NA; DNA: TGTGCCAGCAGCAGACCGGGGAACACTGAAGCTTTCTTT; CDR3: CASSRPGNTEAFF
V: TRBV7-2; size: once; length: 13; J: TRBJ1-2; D: NA; DNA: TGTGCCAGCAGCCTGAGAGTTAACTATGGCTACACCTTC; CDR3: CASSLRVNYGYTF
V: TRBV4-1; size: few; length: 18; J: TRBJ2-3; D: NA; DNA: TGCGCCAGCAGCCCTCAGGGAGGTGGCTTGGGGCAAACAGATACGCAGTATTTT; CDR3: CASSPQGGGLGQTDTQYF
V: TRBV27; size: NA; length: 15; J: TRBJ1-1; D: NA; DNA: TGTGCCAGCAGTGCCCTAGGGAGGGGGGGCACTGAAGCTTTCTTT; CDR3: CASSALGRGGTEAFF
V: TRBV5-4; size: few; length: 14; J: TRBJ1-2; D: TRBD1; DNA: TGTGCCAGCAGTTCAGTGGGACAGTACTATGGCTACACCTTC; CDR3: CASSSVGQYYGYTF
V: TRBV7-3; size: NA; length: 16; J: TRBJ1-2; D: TRBD1; DNA: TGTGCCAGCAGCTTAAATCCAGGGGACAGGGGCTATGGCTACACCTTC; CDR3: CASSLNPGDRGYGYTF
V: TRBV28; size: once; length: 13; J: TRBJ1-5; D: NA; DNA: TGTGCCAGCAGTTTTGGGGGGAATCAGCCCCAGCATTTT; CDR3: CASSFGGNQPQHF
V: TRBV14; size: NA; length: 14; J: TRBJ1-3; D: NA; DNA: TGTGCCAGCAGCCAAGCAGCACAGTCAAACACCATATATTTT; CDR3: CASSQAAQSNTIYF
V: TRBV2; size: NA; length: 13; J: TRBJ2-2; D: NA; DNA: TGTGCCAGCAGTGCGCAGGGCACCGGGGAGCTGTTTTTT; CDR3: CASSAQGTGELFF
V: TRBV6-1; size: NA; length: 15; J: TRBJ2-7; D: TRBD2; DNA: TGTGCCAGCAGGGCCGGGACTAGCGCTTTCTACGAGCAGTACTTC; CDR3: CASRAGTSAFYEQYF
V: TRBV5-6; size: NA; length: 13; J: TRBJ2-1; D: NA; DNA: TGTGCCAGCACGGTATGGGGCGTTTATGAGCAGTTCTTC; CDR3: CASTVWGVYEQFF
V: TRBV5-1; size: NA; length: 17; J: TRBJ1-6; D: TRBD1; DNA: TGCGCCAGCAGCTCTGCGGGACAGCCTGCCTATAATTCACCCCTCCACTTT; CDR3: CASSSAGQPAYNSPLHF
V: TRBV5-1; size: NA; length: 15; J: TRBJ2-5; D: NA; DNA: TGCGCCAGCAGCTTGGCTCGGGGAGGTTTTGAGACCCAGTACTTC; CDR3: CASSLARGGFETQYF
V: TRBV5-5; size: few; length: 15; J: TRBJ1-5; D: TRBD1; DNA: TGTGCCAGCAGCGTGGGACAGGCCAGCAATCAGCCCCAGCATTTT; CDR3: CASSVGQASNQPQHF
V: TRBV25-1; size: NA; length: 17; J: TRBJ2-7; D: NA; DNA: TGTGCCAGCAGTGATGTATTAGGAGGGGGCAACTCCTACGAGCAGTACTTC; CDR3: CASSDVLGGGNSYEQYF
V: TRBV10-2; size: NA; length: 16; J: TRBJ2-7; D: TRBD2; DNA: TGCGCCAGCAGTGAGTCGCAGCTAGCGGAAACCTACGAGCAGTACTTC; CDR3: CASSESQLAETYEQYF
V: TRBV15; size: once; length: 13; J: TRBJ2-5; D: NA; DNA: TGTGCCACCAGCAGAGCCTTCCGGGAGACCCAGTACTTC; CDR3: CATSRAFRETQYF
V: TRBV7-3; size: NA; length: 14; J: TRBJ2-1; D: NA; DNA: TGTGCCAGCAGCCCCTCCGGGGGAAACAATGAGCAGTTCTTC; CDR3: CASSPSGGNNEQFF
V: TRBV18; size: NA; length: 14; J: TRBJ2-7; D: TRBD1; DNA: TGTGCCAGCTCACCCGGGACAGGGGTATACGAGCAGTACTTC; CDR3: CASSPGTGVYEQYF
V: TRBV6-1; size: NA; length: 16; J: TRBJ2-3; D: NA; DNA: TGTGCCAGCAGTGCCTCGGCGCCAGGGGCGACAGATACGCAGTATTTT; CDR3: CASSASAPGATDTQYF
V: TRBV7-6; size: few; length: 14; J: TRBJ2-7; D: TRBD1; DNA: TGTGCCAGCAGCCTCGGGACAGGGCTTTACGAGCAGTACTTC; CDR3: CASSLGTGLYEQYF
V: TRBV6-5; size: few; length: 15; J: TRBJ2-7; D: TRBD1; DNA: TGTGCCAGCAGTCTAGGACAGGGTACAGCCTACGAGCAGTACTTC; CDR3: CASSLGQGTAYEQYF
V: TRBV2; size: NA; length: 11; J: TRBJ1-6; D: TRBD1; DNA: TGTGCCAGCAGGACAGGGCAGCCCCTCCACTTT; CDR3: CASRTGQPLHF
V: TRBV5-1; size: few; length: 15; J: TRBJ1-5; D: NA; DNA: TGCGCCAGCAGCCCGGGATCGGGTTCGAGTCAGCCCCAGCATTTT; CDR3: CASSPGSGSSQPQHF
V: TRBV11-3; size: few; length: 12; J: TRBJ1-1; D: NA; DNA: TGTGCCAGCAGCACCGGGGGGACTGAAGCTTTCTTT; CDR3: CASSTGGTEAFF
V: TRBV2; size: NA; length: 17; J: TRBJ2-6; D: NA; DNA: TGTGCCGGCCCCCCGGGACACAGAGTCTCTGGGGCCAACGTCCTGACTTTC; CDR3: CAGPPGHRVSGANVLTF
V: TRBV5-5; size: NA; length: 15; J: TRBJ1-2; D: TRBD1; DNA: TGTGCCAGCAGCTTGGGGACAGGGGTGGGGTATGGCTACACCTTC; CDR3: CASSLGTGVGYGYTF
V: TRBV5-1; size: once; length: 15; J: TRBJ1-1; D: NA; DNA: TGCGCCAGCAGCGACGACAGTTTATCGAACACTGAAGCTTTCTTT; CDR3: CASSDDSLSNTEAFF
V: TRBV27; size: NA; length: 21; J: TRBJ2-7; D: TRBD1; DNA: TGTGCCAGCAGATCCCACCTTAGGTTGGGACAGGAGGGATTTAGCTCCTACGAGCAGTACTTC; CDR3: CASRSHLRLGQEGFSSYEQYF
V: TRBV27; size: NA; length: 14; J: TRBJ1-1; D: NA; DNA: TGTGCCAGCAGTTTATCTTCCCTTAGCACTGAAGCTTTCTTT; CDR3: CASSLSSLSTEAFF
V: TRBV7-9; size: NA; length: 12; J: TRBJ2-7; D: NA; DNA: TGTGCCAGCAGCTTAGAGACATACGAGCAGTACTTC; CDR3: CASSLETYEQYF